This record covers a single T cell receptor beta chain. Its antigen is undetermined. Sequencing ends 3 residues short of the CDR3 end; the germline J gene provides the rest. The source of the sample is a study of T cell clonality in common variable immunodeficiency. Broader study findings: Fewer deletions and N-nucleotide insertions were reportedly seen in common variable immunodeficiency TCR beta sequences.

V lost 3 bases to trimming and J lost 1 base, with 9 bases between them. The germline V gene has CDR1 KGHSH and CDR2 LQKENI. The CDR3 has 14 amino acids. Profiled with immunoSEQ multiplex PCR; TCRdb holds only in-frame clones, not every one. The sample shows 7,000 to 9,000 clones, no singletons; the ten largest hold approximately 5%. No CVID subject was ill or on immunomodulatory drugs when sampled. V is TRBV18 and J is TRBJ2-5; D not certain. The specimen sequenced was peripheral blood mononuclear cells. The receptor was derived from a human donor with common variable immunodeficiency. CDR3 sequence reads: CASSPLAVQETQYF. The sequenced CDR3 bases are TGTGCCAGCTCACCTCTCGCAGTCCAAGAGACC.